The subject of this entry is one T cell receptor beta chain. CDR1 LNHDA and CDR2 SQIVND come from the germline V gene (reference sequence). J was trimmed by 5 bases and V by 5 bases; bases with no gene match: 3. This CDR3 contains 14 residues. This sample stems from a study of CD8+CD57+ T cells in acquired aplastic anemia. About the study: The sorted CD4+ and CD8+ cells yielded an average about 3.3 ug of DNA.

The sequenced patients had an expansion of CD8+CD57+ cells seen by flow cytometry. Patients, without exception, had severe acquired aplastic anemia. Genomic DNA, serving as template, underwent TCR beta VDJ and CDR3 profiling. TCRdb called the reads again in MiXCR, with one record for every CDR3 protein. This table holds about 240,000 distinct CDR3 sequences, around 43% found once. The rearrangement uses TRBV19 and TRBJ1-6; 7 bases fit TRBD1. This TCR was sampled from a human donor with aplastic anemia. Sample: sorted CD4+, CD8+, or CD8+CD57+ T cells (not recorded which) from PBMCs. The CDR3 sequence is CASSYGTDNSPLHF. CDR3 coding DNA: TGTGCCAGTAGTTACGGGACAGATAATTCACCCCTCCACTTT.